Following are 7 T cell receptor beta chains from one sample sequenced in a study of human T cells and chemical hapten exposure (dated by TCRdb to the early 2020s). The label giving this sample's time point can be read as: patch test 2, 6 weeks after DPC sensitization. The treatment or condition label, as the study defines it: therapeutic diphenylcyclopropenone sensitization with weekly scalp DPC. Library creation used RACE. Instrument used: NextSeq 500. The raw public data were reprocessed by TCRdb itself: fastp quality trimming at Q25, MiXCR clonotype calling, in-frame beta chains only. Every entry covers one CDR3 protein and lists the most common genes and DNA from its rows. A total of approximately 89,000 distinct CDR3 sequences appear in this sample, 6.5% to 8% of them only once. 1% to 1.5% of the sample is in the top ten clones. Specimen: whole blood, collected in connection with sensitization to the hapten diphenylcyclopropenone (DPC). These receptors were collected from a woman aged 30 to 39 with alopecia areata. Some clones in this sample may be carry-over from other donors' samples.

This clonotype was seen many times. This rearrangement joins TRBV27 to TRBJ2-7; D not resolved. V dropped 5 bases and J dropped 3 bases, with 11 bases sitting between them. Germline assignment: CDR1 MNHEY and CDR2 SMNVEV (reference sequence). This CDR3 contains 13 residues. CDR3 in DNA: TGTGCCAGCAGTCCCGAACTACGCTACGAGCAGTACTTC. The encoded protein is CASSPELRYEQYF.

This clonotype was found many times. The CDR3 region is CASNRPAADTQYF. In nucleotides, the CDR3 is TGTGCCAGCAACCGCCCCGCAGCAGATACGCAGTATTTT. The chain joins TRBV7-9 to TRBJ2-3; D unclear. The CDR3 contains 13 residues. The germline V gene encodes CDR1 SEHNR and CDR2 FQNEAQ (reference sequence). Trimming took 7 bases from V and 4 from J, leaving 12 bases between them.

This clonotype has at least ten counts. The V and J genes are TRBV5-1 and TRBJ2-7; 12 nucleotides line up with TRBD1. The CDR3 contains 15 residues. Germline CDR1 is SGHRS and CDR2 is YFSETQ. The ends lost 3 bases at V and 5 bases at J; junction bases unmatched: 6. The CDR3 region has the DNA TGCGCCAGCAGCTGGTGGGGGGACAGGGGGCACGAGCAGTACTTC. It specifies CASSWWGDRGHEQYF.

This clonotype was detected many times. The CDR3 is CSARDGQGAGQPQHF. DNA for the CDR3: TGCAGTGCTAGAGATGGACAGGGGGCCGGCCAGCCCCAGCATTTT. This sequence joins TRBV20-1 and TRBJ1-5; 11 nucleotides agree with TRBD1. The CDR3 runs to 15 residues. V shed 0 bases and J 7 bases; nucleotides not matched to a gene: 5. Germline V gene sequence: CDR1 DFQATT, CDR2 SNEGSKA (reference sequence).

This clonotype was recorded at least ten times. The J gene is TRBJ2-3, the V gene TRBV5-4; unclear D gene. The CDR3 is 14 amino acids. With 3 bases removed from V and 2 bases from J, the gap between germline ends came to 10 bases. From germline, CDR1 is SGHNT and CDR2 YYREEE (reference sequence). CDR3 amino acids: CASSSPHNTDTQYF. In DNA form, the CDR3 reads TGTGCCAGCAGCTCGCCCCACAACACAGATACGCAGTATTTT.

Many counts were recorded for this clonotype. The genes are TRBV18 and TRBJ2-7; D ambiguous. This CDR3 is built from 12 residues. Germline loops: CDR1 KGHSH, CDR2 LQKENI. Trimming took off 2 bases at V and 6 bases at J, with 8 bases between the two ends. DNA of the CDR3: TGTGCCAGCTCACCAGTGGTAGGCGAGCAGTACTTC. Translation: CASSPVVGEQYF.

This clonotype was observed many times. The gene calls are TRBV7-8 and TRBJ1-2; 8 positions match TRBD1. Unmatched junction bases numbered 7, after V lost 3 bases and J lost 4 bases. CDR3 length equals 15 residues. The germline V gene has CDR1 SGHVS and CDR2 FQNEAQ. CDR3 amino acids: CASSLPETGVYGYTF. For the CDR3, the DNA is TGTGCCAGCAGCTTGCCCGAGACAGGGGTCTATGGCTACACCTTC.